This is a list of T cell receptor beta chains from one sample in a study of blood T cell repertoires in COVID-19. Profiling relied on immunoSEQ multiplex PCR, and the TCRdb table lists in-frame clones only, not all of them. The sample has fewer than 300,000 clones, roughly 79% seen once; the top ten hold around 3%. The source material was peripheral blood. The receptors were sampled from an older woman with active or convalescent COVID-19. CDR3s include the opening cysteine and the closing phenylalanine or tryptophan.

>TRBV10-3
CAISDPGQRNTEAFF
>TRBV9
CASSGPQGLDTQYF
>TRBV3-1/TRBV3-2
CASSQDQSGPSGNTIYF
>TRBV5-5
CASSLGTGTSGITDTQYF
>TRBV30
CAWDLRGQGSPLHF
>TRBV6-2/TRBV6-3
CASSYSNRVWEQYF
>TRBV2
CASSDYRGNTGELFF
>TRBV9
CASSGEGVTDTQYF
>TRBV29-1
CSVEAGTGGPYGYTF
>TRBV9
CASSVGAGAYEQYF
>TRBV7-9
CASSQGWGGGTEAFF